This T cell receptor (beta chain) originates from a study of blood T cell repertoires in COVID-19. Generated by immunoSEQ multiplex PCR, the TCRdb table keeps only in-frame clones and is missing some. The sample holds about 270,000 clones, roughly nine tenths seen once. The J segment lost 8 bases and the V segment lost 5 bases, leaving 4 bases of the junction unmatched. CDR1 is SGHNT and CDR2 is YENEEA in the germline V gene. The CDR3 spans 13 residues. Participant reports of clinical history set cohort assignment. Specimen: PBMCs or T cells enriched from blood (not recorded which). The genes are TRBV11-3 and TRBJ2-1; 9 bases fit TRBD2. The clonotype was recovered from a woman younger than 35 who had recovered from COVID-19. The CDR3 sequence is CASSPGLAHEQFF. The CDR3 bases are TGTGCCAGCAGCCCGGGACTAGCCCATGAGCAGTTCTTC.